Included here is one TCR beta chain sequence, with context. This CDR3 spans 14 amino acids. Germline CDR1 is ENHRY and CDR2 is SYGVKD. The data are from a study of monozygotic twins with inflammatory bowel disease. TCRdb re-called the 5' RACE reads and catalogs CDR3 proteins one per entry, DNA excluded. This table holds 150,000 to 200,000 distinct CDR3 sequences. Sequencing was performed on blood. The clonotype originates from a human donor with ulcerative colitis or Crohn's disease, or a healthy co-twin of an affected twin (not recorded which). The chain combines TRBV10-3 with TRBJ1-5; TCRdb gives TRBD1 as the D gene, but with no DNA this cannot be confirmed. CDR3 loop: CAISGTGGNQPQHF.